Below, one T cell receptor (beta chain) is given with its context. What it recognizes is unknown. Patients were ineligible given autoimmune disease history or systemic immunosuppression. The data were taken from a study of OX40 agonist ivuxolimab in advanced cancers. Turning to the study itself: Every 2 weeks, ivuxolimab was infused into the patients intravenously at between 0.01 and 10 mg/kg. Study-wide points: Low normalized clonal expansion also occurred in some nonresponding patients.

There are 15 residues in the CDR3. The germline V gene encodes CDR1 SGHDN and CDR2 FVKESK. Trimming removed 1 base at V and 0 bases at J, with 10 bases between. Sequencing was performed with immunoSEQ multiplex PCR; in TCRdb, only in-frame clones are kept and a portion is missing. The table includes about 79,000 clones, approximately 85% detected once. The genes are TRBV14 and TRBJ2-7; D tentatively reads TRBD1 or TRBD2 (5 bases each). Sequenced here: CD4+ or CD8+ T cells sorted from blood, sampled in a trial of the OX40 agonist ivuxolimab. This TCR was recovered from an adult with an advanced solid tumor such as melanoma, head and neck, liver or kidney cancer. The CDR3 DNA sequence: TGTGCCAGCAGCCAAGCCTCAGGGACCTCCTACGAGCAGTACTTC. Translated: CASSQASGTSYEQYF. The full variable domain, in which reference TRBV14 and TRBJ2-7 provide the parts outside the CDR3, is EAGVTQFPSHSVIEKGQTVTLRCDPISGHDNLYWYRRVMGKEIKFLLHFVKESKQDESGMPNNRFLAERTGGTYSTLKVQPAELEDSGVYFCASSQASGTSYEQYFGPGTRLTVT.